This TCR beta chain was identified in a study of blood T cell repertoires in COVID-19. Looking at the study overall: COVID-19 samples from acute and convalescent phases originated in the United States, Italy and Spain. The analysed material was cDNA or gDNA that came from T cells, B-cell-depleted T cells, or PBMCs.

Original data processing: How many nucleated cells were present was estimated from reference gene primer amplification. Assay: immunoSEQ multiplex PCR; the TCRdb copy retains only in-frame clones and omits some. V and J calls and clone size are given by that table; D and trimming were obtained from the DNA. The data show a few hundred thousand clones, with roughly 80% seen just once and 2% to 2.5% held by the top ten. The CDR3 contains 12 residues. Germline values: CDR1 LGHDT, CDR2 YNNKEL (reference sequence). V gave up 1 base and J gave up 12 bases, with 10 bases separating them. This sequence joins TRBV3-1 (or the pseudogene TRBV3-2) and TRBJ2-1; a possible D gene is TRBD2 (5 bases). This sequence originates from a woman aged 60 to 75 with acute or convalescent COVID-19. The specimen sequenced was peripheral blood. In DNA form, the CDR3 reads TGTGCCAGCAGCCAAGCCGGGATACGGCAGTTCTTC. The encoded protein is CASSQAGIRQFF.